The 17 T cell receptor beta chains reported below all come from one sample, sequenced in a study of vaccination and CD4 T cells after COVID-19. Treatment noted: approximately 10-day PBMC culture with coronavirus spike peptide pools or control peptides (ViraFEST assay). These TCRs' antigens remain unknown. Cultured CD4+ T cell DNA was sequenced using the Oncomine TCR Beta short-read assay. MiXCR was run by TCRdb on the PCR reads, yielding one entry per CDR3 protein. Seen here are 10,000 to 15,000 distinct CDR3 sequences, around half observed once, and the top ten hold 10% to 15%. Sequenced sample: CD4+ T cells from blood, cultured in vitro. These receptors all stem from a human donor who had recovered from COVID-19.

The rearrangement links TRBV2 to TRBJ2-3; D is ambiguous. CDR1 and CDR2 (germline): SNHLY, FYNNEI. The CDR3 is made up of 14 amino acids. V was shortened by 4 bases and J by 4 bases, with 12 bases between the two germline ends. The CDR3 nucleotides are TGTGCCAGCAGTGGAACCCTAAGGGCAGATACGCAGTATTTT. As protein: CASSGTLRADTQYF.

The chain recombines TRBV2 with TRBJ1-1; 10 nucleotides align to TRBD1. V lost 7 bases to trimming and J lost 1 base; unmatched junction nucleotides: 9. Germline lookup yields CDR1 SNHLY and CDR2 FYNNEI. CDR3 length: 16 amino acids. Here the CDR3 reads CASIRDRGFGNTEAFF. CDR3 DNA: TGTGCCAGCATTCGGGACAGGGGATTTGGGAACACTGAAGCTTTCTTT.

This chain uses TRBV6-1 with TRBJ1-2; 8 bases line up with TRBD1. Germline V gene data show CDR1 as MNHNS and CDR2 as SASEGT. The CDR3 contains 11 residues. The V and J ends lost 7 bases and 7 bases, in that order; junction bases with no gene match: 2. The CDR3 region is CASIDRGGYTF. CDR3 bases: TGTGCCAGCATCGACAGGGGTGGCTACACCTTC.

J is TRBJ1-2 and V is TRBV7-9; 8 bases agree with TRBD1. CDR1 and CDR2 (germline): SEHNR, FQNEAQ (reference sequence). The ends lost 1 base at V and 8 bases at J; junction bases unmatched: 9. This CDR3 contains 15 residues. The DNA for the CDR3 is TGTGCCAGCAGCTTAGGGGACAGGTCTCCCCCCGGCTACACCTTC. The encoded protein is CASSLGDRSPPGYTF.

The genes are TRBV27 and TRBJ1-6; D remains unclear. V lost 1 base and J lost 5, with 3 bases in between. Germline V gene sequence: CDR1 MNHEY, CDR2 SMNVEV (reference sequence). The CDR3 totals 13 residues. The chain's CDR3 is CASSLLDNSPLHF. CDR3 DNA sequence: TGTGCCAGCAGTTTATTGGATAATTCACCCCTCCACTTT.

J is TRBJ2-7 and V is TRBV20-1; a weak D match, TRBD1 (6 bases). V was clipped by 3 bases and J by 3 bases, with 15 bases between them. There are 14 residues in the CDR3. In germline, CDR1 is DFQATT, CDR2 SNEGSKA (reference sequence). In DNA, the CDR3 is TGCAGTGCTAGTTCTCGCCCAGGGGTCTACGAGCAGTACTTC. Its protein is CSASSRPGVYEQYF.

This clonotype has only a few counts. The chain joins TRBV7-2 to TRBJ1-5; the D is unclear. The CDR3 totals 13 residues. Trimming stripped 5 bases from V and 0 bases from J, with 5 bases between. Per the germline V gene, CDR1 is SGHTA and CDR2 is FQGNSA. The CDR3 nucleotides are TGTGCCAGCAGCGTCAATAGCAATCAGCCCCAGCATTTT. Encoded protein: CASSVNSNQPQHF. Combining the CDR3 with reference TRBV7-2 and TRBJ1-5 gives the whole variable domain GAGVSQSPSNKVTEKGKDVELRCDPISGHTALYWYRQSLGQGLEFLIYFQGNSAPDKSGLPSDRFSAERTGGSVSTLTIQRTQQEDSAVYLCASSVNSNQPQHFGDGTRLSIL.

The chain recombines TRBV20-1 with TRBJ2-3; no clear D. The CDR3 is 13 amino acids. V lost 3 bases and J lost 1, with 8 bases in between. The germline gives CDR1 DFQATT, CDR2 SNEGSKA (reference sequence). The CDR3 DNA reads as TGCAGTGCTAGGACCCATCGCACAGATACGCAGTATTTT. This sequence encodes CSARTHRTDTQYF.

CDR3 sequence: CASSFSGGNEPQHF. The CDR3 DNA reads TGTGCCAGCAGCTTCAGCGGGGGAAATGAGCCCCAGCATTTT. The chain combines TRBV7-2 with TRBJ1-5; weak D call: TRBD1 (5 bases). The CDR3 runs 14 residues. Trimming left V 3 bases short and J 8 bases short, with 14 bases between. From germline, CDR1 is SGHTA and CDR2 FQGNSA.

In nucleotides, the CDR3 is TGTGCCAGCAGCTTGGAGACAGGGCGTTCCTACGAGCAGTACTTC. As protein: CASSLETGRSYEQYF. This rearrangement joins TRBV5-4 to TRBJ2-7; 7 bases align to TRBD1. Germline CDR1 and CDR2: SGHNT and YYREEE (reference sequence). V trimming: 0 bases; J trimming: 1 base; junction bases outside the gene matches: 4. CDR3 length: 15 residues.

The chain recombines TRBV30 with TRBJ2-7, with D unresolved. V was cut by 0 bases and J by 2 bases, with 11 bases left in between. CDR1 is GTSNPN and CDR2 is SVGIG in the germline V gene (reference sequence). The length of the CDR3 is 14 residues. The CDR3 DNA reads as TGTGCCTGGAGTGTACTCGTGGGCACCTACGAGCAGTACTTC. It encodes CAWSVLVGTYEQYF.

The rearrangement joins TRBV6-1 to TRBJ1-5; D gene uncertain. The CDR3 consists of 13 residues. V shed 8 bases and J shed 5 bases, with 13 bases lying between them. The germline CDR1 and CDR2 sequences are MNHNS and SASEGT. The CDR3 DNA reads as TGTGCCAGCGCGAGTGGAAATTATCAGCCCCAGCATTTT. Its translation is CASASGNYQPQHF.

This chain links TRBV27 with TRBJ2-3; D is uncertain. Germline loops: CDR1 MNHEY, CDR2 SMNVEV (reference sequence). This CDR3 comprises 16 residues. Deletions cut 0 bases from V and 0 bases from J, with 10 bases between. The CDR3 here is CASSLSVLLSTDTQYF. The CDR3 region has the DNA TGTGCCAGCAGTTTATCGGTATTACTGAGCACAGATACGCAGTATTTT.

This chain connects TRBV30 to TRBJ1-2; D is perhaps TRBD1 (6 bases). Trimming shortened V by 4 bases and J by 5 bases, and 20 bases separated the two germline ends. Germline values: CDR1 GTSNPN, CDR2 SVGIG (reference sequence). The CDR3 has 15 amino acids. Here the CDR3 DNA reads TGTGCCTGGACCCCCGGGACCGGAGGGGGATATGGCTACACCTTC. It is translated as CAWTPGTGGGYGYTF.

V gene TRBV6-1 combines with J gene TRBJ2-3; D is possibly TRBD1 or TRBD2 (6 bases each). V gave up 0 bases and J gave up 4 bases, with 20 bases separating them. The CDR3 extends over 18 amino acids. Germline-derived CDR1 and CDR2 are MNHNS and SASEGT. CDR3 sequence reads: CASSEAWGAFVRADTQYF. The CDR3 DNA follows: TGTGCCAGCAGTGAAGCCTGGGGGGCATTTGTTAGGGCAGATACGCAGTATTTT.

J is TRBJ2-5 and V is TRBV5-1; no reliable D call. This CDR3 contains 14 residues. Germline CDR1 SGHRS, CDR2 YFSETQ. The V gene lost 1 base and the J gene lost 0 bases, with 7 bases spanning the gap. The chain's CDR3 is CASSLNGNQETQYF. CDR3 DNA: TGCGCCAGCAGCTTGAATGGAAACCAAGAGACCCAGTACTTC.

The count of this clonotype is one. The rearrangement uses TRBV7-8 and TRBJ2-2; 12 bases agree with TRBD2. With 3 bases clipped from V and 5 bases from J, the junction kept 1 base outside the gene matches. There are 15 residues in the CDR3. Germline CDR1 SGHVS, CDR2 FQNEAQ. The CDR3 sequence is CASSLLAGGTGELFF. The CDR3 DNA reads as TGTGCCAGCAGCTTGCTAGCGGGGGGGACCGGGGAGCTGTTTTTT.